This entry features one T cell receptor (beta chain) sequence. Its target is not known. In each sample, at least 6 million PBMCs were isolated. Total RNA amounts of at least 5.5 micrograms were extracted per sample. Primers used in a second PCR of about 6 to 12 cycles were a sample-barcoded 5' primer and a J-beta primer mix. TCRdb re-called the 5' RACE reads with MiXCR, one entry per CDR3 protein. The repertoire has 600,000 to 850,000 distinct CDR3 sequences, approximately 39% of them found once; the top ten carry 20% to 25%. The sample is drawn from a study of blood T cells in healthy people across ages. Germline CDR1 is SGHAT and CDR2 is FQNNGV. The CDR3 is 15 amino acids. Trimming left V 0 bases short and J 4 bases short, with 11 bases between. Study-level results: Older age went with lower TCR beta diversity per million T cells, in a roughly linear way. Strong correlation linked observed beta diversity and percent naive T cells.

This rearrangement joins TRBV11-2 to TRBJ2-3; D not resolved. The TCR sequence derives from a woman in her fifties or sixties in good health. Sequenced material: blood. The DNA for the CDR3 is TGTGCCAGCAGCTTAGAGGGCTATAACCCAGATACGCAGTATTTT. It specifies CASSLEGYNPDTQYF. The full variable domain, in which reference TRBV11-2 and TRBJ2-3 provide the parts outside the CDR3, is EAGVAQSPRYKIIEKRQSVAFWCNPISGHATLYWYQQILGQGPKLLIQFQNNGVVDDSQLPKDRFSAERLKGVDSTLKIQPAKLEDSAVYLCASSLEGYNPDTQYFGPGTRLTVL.